This paragraph reports one T cell receptor (beta chain). There is no known antigen for this receptor. No base quality values were provided; no much bigger clone lies one nucleotide off. The treatment or condition label here, explained by the study, means: allogeneic hematopoietic cell transplantation with graft depleted of TCRalphabeta T cells and CD19 B cells. TCRalphabeta/CD19-depleted allogeneic hematopoietic cell grafts were given to the transplant recipients, all of whom were children. Measured from the cysteine to the phenylalanine, the CDR3 is 16 residues long. Of all the DNA, just the CDR3 is kept, 48 bases in frame from base 1. The germline V and J ends show losses of 3 bases and 7 bases respectively, and no gene match explains 9 bases of the junction. Based on the germline V gene, the CDR1 and CDR2 sequences are LGHNA and YSLEER. Library prep was done by PCR. Sequencing was carried out with an Illumina HiSeq 2500. To normalize quantification of the TCRbeta repertoire, the TCR libraries were built with molecular barcoding that relied on unique molecular identifiers. The public reads were reanalyzed by TCRdb: fastp trimming at Q25, MiXCR alignment, in-frame beta chains only. Every CDR3 protein is listed once, alongside the most common genes and DNA of its rows. A total of over 85,000 distinct CDR3 sequences appear in this sample, 7% to 8% of them only once. The ten largest account for over 15% of the sample.

The data derive from a study of T-cell reconstitution after alpha-beta-depleted transplantation in children (dated by TCRdb to between 2015 and 2016). In terms of the full investigation: Using TCR repertoire profiling, the study quantitatively followed how T-cell immune reconstitution unfolded in children after TCRalphabeta/CD19-depleted allogeneic hematopoietic cell transplantation. The research as a whole found: In some patients, the high TCRbeta diversity seen at day 60 was put down to recipient T cells and intrathymic progenitors that had survived conditioning. The apparently early alphabetaT-cell count recovery about two months after transplant was reportedly dependent on only several hundred rapidly expanded clones derived from non-depleted graft cells. The frequencies of hyperexpanded clones fell over the following months, and after one year, T-cell counts and TCRbeta diversity were mostly attributed to newly produced T cells.

The TCR comes from a boy younger than 10 with acute lymphoblastic leukemia, due to receive a stem cell transplant. In this chain, TRBV4-3 is recombined with TRBJ2-3, and TRBD2 matches 11 of the central bases. The starting material was PBMCs, obtained before TCRalphabeta/CD19-depleted stem cell transplant. The CDR3 reads CASSHSLAGGYNTQYF. The bases are TGCGCCAGCAGCCACAGTCTAGCGGGGGGATACAATACGCAGTATTTT.